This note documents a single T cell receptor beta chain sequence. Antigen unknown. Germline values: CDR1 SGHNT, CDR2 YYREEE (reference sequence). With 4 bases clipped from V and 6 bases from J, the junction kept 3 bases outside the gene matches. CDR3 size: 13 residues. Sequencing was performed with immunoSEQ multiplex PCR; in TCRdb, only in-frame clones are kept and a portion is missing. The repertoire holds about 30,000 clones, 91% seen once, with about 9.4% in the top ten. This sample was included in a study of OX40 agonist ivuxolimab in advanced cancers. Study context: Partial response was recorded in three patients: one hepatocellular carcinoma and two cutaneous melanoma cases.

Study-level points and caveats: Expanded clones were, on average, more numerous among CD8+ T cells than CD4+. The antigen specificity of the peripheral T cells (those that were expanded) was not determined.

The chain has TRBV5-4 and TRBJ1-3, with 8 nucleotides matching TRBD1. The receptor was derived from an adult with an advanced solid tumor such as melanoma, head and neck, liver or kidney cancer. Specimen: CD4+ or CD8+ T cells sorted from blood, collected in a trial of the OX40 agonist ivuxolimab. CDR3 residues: CASSPDRANTIYF. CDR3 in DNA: TGTGCCAGCAGCCCGGACAGGGCAAACACCATATATTTT.